The rows below give T cell receptor beta chains drawn from one sample of a study of cytomegalovirus exposure and HLA in healthy donors. Profiled with immunoSEQ multiplex PCR; TCRdb holds only in-frame clones, not every one. The sample carries around 99,000 clones, roughly 76% recorded once. Source material: PBMCs. These receptors were taken from a young man in good health and CMV-seronegative. Both conserved end residues are part of each CDR3. The D gene is left open where the match is weak. Rows give clone size only sometimes, using once, few, many, or a class for an expanded clone.

CDR3 protein	CDR3 DNA	CDR3 length	clone size	V gene	J gene	D gene
CASSFRTGVSNQPQHF	TGCGCCAGCAGCTTTCGGACAGGGGTCAGCAATCAGCCCCAGCATTTT	16	once	TRBV5-1	TRBJ1-5	TRBD1
CASSHRDRYEQYF	TGCGCCAGCAGCCACAGGGACCGCTACGAGCAGTACTTC	13	-	TRBV5-1	TRBJ2-7	-
CASSPRGSGANVLTF	TGTGCCAGCAGCCCCAGGGGGTCTGGGGCCAACGTCCTGACTTTC	15	-	TRBV7-2	TRBJ2-6	TRBD1
CASKRGSYEQYF	TGTGCCAGCAAACGAGGGTCATACGAGCAGTACTTC	12	few	TRBV11-2	TRBJ2-7	-
CASSEAGRAEQYF	TGTGCCAGCAGTGAAGCTGGCAGGGCCGAGCAGTACTTC	13	-	TRBV2	TRBJ2-7	-
CASSLGGRGNQPQHF	TGTGCCAGCAGCTTAGGCGGCAGGGGCAATCAGCCCCAGCATTTT	15	once	TRBV7-2	TRBJ1-5	-
CASSLVGAQQFF	TGCGCCAGCAGCTTGGTTGGAGCCCAGCAGTTCTTC	12	-	TRBV5-1	TRBJ2-1	-
CASREAGESYEQYF	TGCGCCAGCAGGGAAGCGGGGGAGAGTTACGAGCAGTACTTC	14	-	TRBV10-2	TRBJ2-7	TRBD2
CASKPPGQGYEQFF	TGTGCCAGCAAGCCGCCGGGACAGGGTTATGAGCAGTTCTTC	14	once	TRBV6-6	TRBJ2-1	TRBD1
CASSLITGGGSPLHF	TGTGCCAGCAGCCTAATTACAGGGGGCGGTTCACCCCTCCACTTT	15	-	TRBV11-2	TRBJ1-6	TRBD1
CASLIPGTGPYNEQFF	TGTGCCAGCTTAATTCCGGGGACAGGGCCCTACAATGAGCAGTTCTTC	16	-	TRBV2	TRBJ2-1	TRBD1
CASTSFGFGSTDTQYF	TGTGCCAGCACCTCTTTCGGGTTCGGGAGCACAGATACGCAGTATTTT	16	-	TRBV7-2	TRBJ2-3	-
CASKYGTGYQPQHF	TGTGCCAGCAAATACGGGACAGGGTATCAGCCCCAGCATTTT	14	-	TRBV2	TRBJ1-5	TRBD1
CASSPLPGAQHF	TGTGCCAGCTCACCTCTCCCCGGAGCCCAGCATTTT	12	-	TRBV18	TRBJ1-5	-
CASYRGNGYPF	TGTGCCAGTTACAGGGGAAATGGCTACCCCTTC	11	-	TRBV19	TRBJ1-2	TRBD1
CASSMDNQSNQPQHF	TGTGCCAGTAGTATGGACAATCAGAGCAATCAGCCCCAGCATTTT	15	-	TRBV19	TRBJ1-5	-
CASSIPARQGRNEKLFF	TGTGCCAGTAGTATACCAGCCCGACAGGGTAGAAATGAAAAACTGTTTTTT	17	-	TRBV19	TRBJ1-4	TRBD1
CASSQGTGPYNSPLHF	TGTGCCAGCAGCCAAGGGACAGGGCCATATAATTCACCCCTCCACTTT	16	few	TRBV4-2	TRBJ1-6	TRBD1
CASSLGTSGGPINEQYF	TGTGCCAGCAGCTTAGGGACTAGCGGGGGGCCTATCAACGAGCAGTACTTC	17	-	TRBV7-6	TRBJ2-7	TRBD2
CASSLASGVDGYTF	TGTGCCAGCAGCTTGGCCTCAGGGGTGGATGGCTACACCTTC	14	-	TRBV5-4	TRBJ1-2	-